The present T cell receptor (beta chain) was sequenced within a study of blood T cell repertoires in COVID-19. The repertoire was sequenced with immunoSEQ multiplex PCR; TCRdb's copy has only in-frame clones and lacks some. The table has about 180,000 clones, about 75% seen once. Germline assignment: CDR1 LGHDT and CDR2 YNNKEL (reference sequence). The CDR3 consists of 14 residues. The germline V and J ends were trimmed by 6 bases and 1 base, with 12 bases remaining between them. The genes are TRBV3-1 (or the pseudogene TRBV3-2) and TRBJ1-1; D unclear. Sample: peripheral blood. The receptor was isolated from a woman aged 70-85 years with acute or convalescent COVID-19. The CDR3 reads CASSRTDGNTEAFF. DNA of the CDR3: TGTGCCAGCAGTCGAACAGACGGGAACACTGAAGCTTTCTTT.